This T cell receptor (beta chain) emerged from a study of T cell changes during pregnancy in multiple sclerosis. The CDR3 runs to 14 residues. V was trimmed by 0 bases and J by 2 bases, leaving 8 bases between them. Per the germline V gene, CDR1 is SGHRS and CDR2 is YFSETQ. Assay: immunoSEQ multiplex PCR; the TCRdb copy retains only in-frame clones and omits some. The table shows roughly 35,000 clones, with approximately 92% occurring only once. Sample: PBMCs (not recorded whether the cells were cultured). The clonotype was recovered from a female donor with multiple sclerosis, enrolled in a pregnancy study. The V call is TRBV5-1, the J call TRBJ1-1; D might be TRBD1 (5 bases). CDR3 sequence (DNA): TGCGCCAGCAGCTTGGGACAGCCAAACACTGAAGCTTTCTTT. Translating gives CASSLGQPNTEAFF.